These 9 T cell receptor beta chains share one sample of origin, sequenced in a study of blood T cell repertoires in COVID-19. Method: immunoSEQ multiplex PCR; TCRdb's copy keeps in-frame clones and lacks some. The table has 150,000 to 200,000 clones, 85% seen once; the top ten hold over 3%. Material: peripheral blood. The receptors come from a human donor with acute or convalescent COVID-19. The donor label of this sample is uncertain.

The CDR3 nucleotides are TGTGCCAGCAGCTTAGTCAGCGTCCGGGACAGGGGGCATAATTCACCCCTCCACTTT. Amino acids: CASSLVSVRDRGHNSPLHF. The rearrangement links TRBV7-9 to TRBJ1-6; 12 positions match TRBD1. V shed 1 base, J shed 5 bases, and the junction held 9 bases outside the gene matches. CDR1 is SEHNR, CDR2 FQNEAQ, per germline (reference sequence). The CDR3 has 19 amino acids.

This clone was counted a single time. The rearrangement uses TRBV18 and TRBJ2-7; possible D gene TRBD1, 5 bases. Germline assignment: CDR1 KGHSH and CDR2 LQKENI. Trimming pared 2 bases from V and 4 bases from J, leaving 15 bases between. There are 15 residues in the CDR3. CDR3 DNA sequence: TGTGCCAGCTCACCATTGGGTGCAGGGCCGTACGAGCAGTACTTC. This translates into CASSPLGAGPYEQYF.

The V gene is TRBV4-3, the J gene TRBJ1-1; D uncertain. Germline CDR1 LGHNA, CDR2 YSLEER. The V gene lost 0 bases and the J gene lost 1 base, with 6 bases spanning the gap. The CDR3 covers 14 residues. CDR3 bases: TGCGCCAGCAGCCAAGATACAGCGAACACTGAAGCTTTCTTT. Translated: CASSQDTANTEAFF.

CDR3 amino acids: CASSLGGQGAIYGYTF. CDR3 sequence (DNA): TGTGCCAGCAGCCTCGGTGGACAGGGGGCCATCTATGGCTACACCTTC. The rearrangement links TRBV14 to TRBJ1-2; 11 bases fit TRBD1. Germline-derived CDR1 and CDR2 are SGHDN and FVKESK. CDR3 length: 16 residues. V shed 4 bases, J shed 4 bases, and the junction held 8 bases outside the gene matches.

This clone was detected once. V is TRBV11-3 and J is TRBJ2-1; 16 bases agree with TRBD2. The V segment lost 5 bases and the J segment 8 bases; nucleotides outside the gene matches: 6. The germline V gene has CDR1 SGHNT and CDR2 YENEEA. The CDR3 runs to 16 residues. CDR3 nucleotides: TGTGCCAGCAGCCAAGGGACTAGCGGGGGGGCCGATGAGCAGTTCTTC. Translation: CASSQGTSGGADEQFF.

The chain recombines TRBV6-5 with TRBJ1-2, with D tentatively TRBD1 (6 bases). The CDR3 runs 16 residues. Trimming removed 0 bases from V and 2 bases from J, with 13 bases in between. Germline V gives CDR1 MNHEY, CDR2 SVGAGI. CDR3 DNA sequence: TGTGCCAGCAGTTACTCCTCAGGGGCCCTCAACTATGGCTACACCTTC. Translating gives CASSYSSGALNYGYTF.

This clone was observed once. The gene calls are TRBV6-5 and TRBJ1-2; 7 nucleotides agree with TRBD1. Germline V gene lookup returns CDR1 MNHEY and CDR2 SVGAGI. CDR3 length: 14 residues. Germline trimming cut 2 bases from V and 8 bases from J; bases unmatched to any gene: 8. The CDR3 nucleotides read TGTGCCAGCAGTTACAGGGACAGAGCAAGCGGCTACACCTTC. It is translated as CASSYRDRASGYTF.

The V call is TRBV7-3, the J call TRBJ1-6, with D possibly TRBD1 on 6 matching bases. Trimming removed 5 bases at V and 8 bases at J, with 10 bases between. CDR1 and CDR2 from the germline V gene are SGHTA and FQGTGA. The CDR3 is 13 residues long. CDR3 nucleotide sequence: TGTGCCAGCAGCGAAAACAGGGATTCACCCCTCCACTTT. Translation: CASSENRDSPLHF.

CDR3 loop: CASSFGDRTPATGELFF. CDR3 bases: TGTGCCAGCAGCTTCGGGGACAGAACCCCGGCCACCGGGGAGCTGTTTTTT. The chain combines TRBV7-2 with TRBJ2-2; 7 bases fit TRBD1. The germline gives CDR1 SGHTA, CDR2 FQGNSA. This CDR3 spans 17 amino acids. Trimming removed 3 bases from V and 4 bases from J; junction bases left unmatched: 11.